This TCR beta chain was profiled in a study of T cell changes during pregnancy in multiple sclerosis. The ends lost 0 bases at V and 9 bases at J; junction bases unmatched: 14. Germline CDR1 reads SQVTM; CDR2 reads ANQGSEA. The CDR3 runs to 16 residues. Assay: immunoSEQ multiplex PCR; the TCRdb copy retains only in-frame clones and omits some. The table has 33,000 or so clones, over 85% seen once. The source material was peripheral blood, sampled in the third trimester of pregnancy. The source of this sequence is a female donor in good health, enrolled as a control in a pregnancy study. The chain combines TRBV29-1 with TRBJ2-1, with 7 positions matching TRBD2. The CDR3 bases are TGCAGCGTTGAAGATCCCCTCCCGGGCCCGGGGGGTGAGCAGTTCTTC. This gives the protein CSVEDPLPGPGGEQFF.